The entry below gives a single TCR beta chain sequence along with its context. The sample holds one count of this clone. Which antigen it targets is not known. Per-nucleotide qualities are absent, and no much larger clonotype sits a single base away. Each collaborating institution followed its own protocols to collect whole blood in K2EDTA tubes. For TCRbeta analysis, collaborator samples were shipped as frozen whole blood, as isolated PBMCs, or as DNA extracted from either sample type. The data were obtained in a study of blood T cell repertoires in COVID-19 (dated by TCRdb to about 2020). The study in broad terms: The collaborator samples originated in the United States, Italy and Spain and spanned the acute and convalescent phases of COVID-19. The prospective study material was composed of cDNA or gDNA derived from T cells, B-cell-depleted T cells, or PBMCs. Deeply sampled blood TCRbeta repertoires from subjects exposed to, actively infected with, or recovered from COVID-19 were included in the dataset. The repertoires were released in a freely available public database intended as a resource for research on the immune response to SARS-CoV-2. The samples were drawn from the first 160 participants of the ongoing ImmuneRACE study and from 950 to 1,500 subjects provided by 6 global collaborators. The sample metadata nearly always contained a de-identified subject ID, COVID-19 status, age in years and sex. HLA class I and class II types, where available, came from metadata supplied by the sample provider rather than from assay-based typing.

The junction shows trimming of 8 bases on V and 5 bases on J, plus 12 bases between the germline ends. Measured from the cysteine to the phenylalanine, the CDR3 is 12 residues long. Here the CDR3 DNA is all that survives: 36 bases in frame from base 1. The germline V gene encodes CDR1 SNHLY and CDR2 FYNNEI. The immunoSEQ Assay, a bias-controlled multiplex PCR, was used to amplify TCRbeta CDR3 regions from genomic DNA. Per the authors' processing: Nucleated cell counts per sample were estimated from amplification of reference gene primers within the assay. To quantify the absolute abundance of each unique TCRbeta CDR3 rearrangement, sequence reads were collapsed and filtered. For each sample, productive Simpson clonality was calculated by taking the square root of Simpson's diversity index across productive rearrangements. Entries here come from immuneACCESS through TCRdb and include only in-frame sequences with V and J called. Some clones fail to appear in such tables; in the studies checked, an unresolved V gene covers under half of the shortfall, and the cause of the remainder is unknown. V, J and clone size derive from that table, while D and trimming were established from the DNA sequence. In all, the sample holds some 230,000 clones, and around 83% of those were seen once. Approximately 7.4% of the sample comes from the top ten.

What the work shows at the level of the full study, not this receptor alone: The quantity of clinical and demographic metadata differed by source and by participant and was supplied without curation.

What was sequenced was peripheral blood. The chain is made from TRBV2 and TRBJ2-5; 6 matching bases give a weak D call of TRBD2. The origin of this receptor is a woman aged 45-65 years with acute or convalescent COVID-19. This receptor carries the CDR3 CASGGGSETQYF. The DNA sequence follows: TGTGCCAGCGGAGGAGGGAGTGAGACCCAGTACTTC. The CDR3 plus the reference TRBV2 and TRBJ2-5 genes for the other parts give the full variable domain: EPEVTQTPSHQVTQMGQEVILRCVPISNHLYFYWYRQILGQKVEFLVSFYNNEISEKSEIFDDQFSVERPDGSNFTLKIRSTKLEDSAMYFCASGGGSETQYFGPGTRLLVL.